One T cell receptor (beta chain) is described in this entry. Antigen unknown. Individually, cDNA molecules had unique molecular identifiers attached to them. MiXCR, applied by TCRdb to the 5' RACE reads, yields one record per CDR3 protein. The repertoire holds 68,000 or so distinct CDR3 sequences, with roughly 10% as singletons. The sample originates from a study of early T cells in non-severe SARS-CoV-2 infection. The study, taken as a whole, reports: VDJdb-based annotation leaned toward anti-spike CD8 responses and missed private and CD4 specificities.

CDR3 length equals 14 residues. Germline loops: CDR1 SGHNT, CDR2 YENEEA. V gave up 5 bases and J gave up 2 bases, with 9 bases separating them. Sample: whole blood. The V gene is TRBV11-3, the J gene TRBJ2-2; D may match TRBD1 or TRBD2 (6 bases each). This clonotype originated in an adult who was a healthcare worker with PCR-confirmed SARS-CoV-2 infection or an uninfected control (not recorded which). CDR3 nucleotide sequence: TGTGCCAGCAGCCCGGGGGCCAACACCGGGGAGCTGTTTTTT. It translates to CASSPGANTGELFF.